The clone carrying this T cell receptor (beta chain) was counted many times. Its specificity is not known. This specimen comes from a study of prognosis after radiotherapy for stage I lung cancer. Study-wide points: TRBV and TRBJ gene usage reportedly differed between patients with and without metastases.

Amplification of TCR beta CDR3 from genomic DNA used two-round multiplex PCR. With primers specific to each TRBV and TRBJ gene, the first-round PCR was performed. MiXCR was run by TCRdb on the multiplex PCR reads, yielding one entry per CDR3 protein. The sample consists of some 39,000 distinct CDR3 sequences, around a quarter of them appearing once. CDR3 length equals 13 residues. Germline V gene lookup returns CDR1 SGHAT and CDR2 FQDESV (reference sequence). Trimming took 5 bases from V and 4 from J, leaving 12 bases between them. The rearrangement joins TRBV11-1 to TRBJ2-7, with unresolved D. The sequence came from a donor at least 50 years old with non-small cell lung cancer. The sample in question was PBMCs, obtained before or after stereotactic body radiation therapy (not recorded which). The CDR3 nucleotides read TGTGCCAGCAGCCACGCCCCAGCGTACGAGCAGTACTTC. It translates to CASSHAPAYEQYF.